The rows below give T cell receptor beta chains drawn from one sample of a study of T cell changes during pregnancy in multiple sclerosis. Measured with immunoSEQ multiplex PCR; TCRdb has only the in-frame clones, and not every one. The table records 70,000 to 95,000 clones, about 93% of them present only once. The starting material was peripheral blood, obtained in the first trimester of pregnancy. Receptor source: a female donor with multiple sclerosis, enrolled in a pregnancy study. CDR3s include the opening cysteine and the closing phenylalanine or tryptophan. The order of the fields is V gene, J gene, CDR3 length, CDR3 protein.

v_call: TRBV4-1
j_call: TRBJ2-1
cdr3_length: 14
cdr3_aa: CASSRPGGDDEQFF

v_call: TRBV10-1
j_call: TRBJ1-1
cdr3_length: 13
cdr3_aa: CASRDRMNTEAFF

v_call: TRBV13
j_call: TRBJ1-6
cdr3_length: 15
cdr3_aa: CASSLLGLAGSPLHF

v_call: TRBV27
j_call: TRBJ2-2
cdr3_length: 16
cdr3_aa: CASRPSGGAGTGELFF

v_call: TRBV10-2
j_call: TRBJ2-7
cdr3_length: 12
cdr3_aa: CASSGLGDEQYF

v_call: TRBV6-5
j_call: TRBJ2-1
cdr3_length: 13
cdr3_aa: CASSYLRGAEQFF

v_call: TRBV19
j_call: TRBJ1-6
cdr3_length: 14
cdr3_aa: CASSSGQYNSPLHF

v_call: TRBV15
j_call: TRBJ2-5
cdr3_length: 13
cdr3_aa: CATADGQQETQYF

v_call: TRBV25-1
j_call: TRBJ1-3
cdr3_length: 16
cdr3_aa: CASSTIGWGAGNTIYF

v_call: TRBV29-1
j_call: TRBJ1-1
cdr3_length: 13
cdr3_aa: CSVLDSLNTEAFF

v_call: TRBV19
j_call: TRBJ2-7
cdr3_length: 13
cdr3_aa: CASSTGFLNEQYF

v_call: TRBV2
j_call: TRBJ1-6
cdr3_length: 14
cdr3_aa: CASSEGRGVSPLHF

v_call: TRBV5-1
j_call: TRBJ2-3
cdr3_length: 15
cdr3_aa: CASAGQGAITDTQYF

v_call: TRBV9
j_call: TRBJ2-5
cdr3_length: 16
cdr3_aa: CASGTSGAGGQETQYF

v_call: TRBV18
j_call: TRBJ1-1
cdr3_length: 14
cdr3_aa: CASSPRGVWTEAFF

v_call: TRBV20-1
j_call: TRBJ2-1
cdr3_length: 11
cdr3_aa: CSRGGYNEQFF

v_call: TRBV10-1
j_call: TRBJ2-1
cdr3_length: 18
cdr3_aa: CASSDSGTSLSSYNEQFF

v_call: TRBV13
j_call: TRBJ1-1
cdr3_length: 15
cdr3_aa: CASNDRKGAITEAFF

v_call: TRBV19
j_call: TRBJ1-2
cdr3_length: 13
cdr3_aa: CASSMAGNYGYTF

v_call: TRBV5-4
j_call: TRBJ2-5
cdr3_length: 13
cdr3_aa: CASSLASGETQYF

v_call: TRBV5-1
j_call: TRBJ1-6
cdr3_length: 16
cdr3_aa: CASSLGQGSFNSPLHF

v_call: TRBV7-3
j_call: TRBJ1-6
cdr3_length: 14
cdr3_aa: CASSPGQGSSPLHF

v_call: TRBV4-2
j_call: TRBJ2-2
cdr3_length: 14
cdr3_aa: CASSHPARPGELFF

v_call: TRBV12-2
j_call: TRBJ2-5
cdr3_length: 10
cdr3_aa: CASRPRGQYF

v_call: TRBV5-1
j_call: TRBJ1-2
cdr3_length: 14
cdr3_aa: CASSLESHKYGYTF

v_call: TRBV13
j_call: TRBJ2-1
cdr3_length: 12
cdr3_aa: CASTRGGPPGVF

v_call: TRBV11-2
j_call: TRBJ1-1
cdr3_length: 13
cdr3_aa: CASSSGVGLEAFF

v_call: TRBV4-1
j_call: TRBJ2-1
cdr3_length: 14
cdr3_aa: CASSQGLRSNEQFF

v_call: TRBV5-5
j_call: TRBJ1-1
cdr3_length: 17
cdr3_aa: CASSPGQGPAYGTEAFF

v_call: TRBV4-1
j_call: TRBJ2-7
cdr3_length: 15
cdr3_aa: CASSQGGHGPYEQYF

v_call: TRBV5-1
j_call: TRBJ2-7
cdr3_length: 14
cdr3_aa: CASSFRGGDYEQYF

v_call: TRBV7-9
j_call: TRBJ1-3
cdr3_length: 11
cdr3_aa: CASSPDYTIYF

v_call: TRBV10-2
j_call: TRBJ1-1
cdr3_length: 12
cdr3_aa: CASRGQGTEAFF

v_call: TRBV4-2
j_call: TRBJ2-2
cdr3_length: 16
cdr3_aa: CASSPREGSNTGELFF

v_call: TRBV5-4
j_call: TRBJ1-1
cdr3_length: 14
cdr3_aa: CASSKGQMNTEAFF

v_call: TRBV6-6
j_call: TRBJ1-5
cdr3_length: 13
cdr3_aa: CASSRTGDQPQHF

v_call: TRBV5-1
j_call: TRBJ2-3
cdr3_length: 18
cdr3_aa: CASSLRVPGQGSTDTQYF

v_call: TRBV27
j_call: TRBJ1-5
cdr3_length: 14
cdr3_aa: CASSFGGSNQPQHF

v_call: TRBV4-1
j_call: TRBJ2-3
cdr3_length: 17
cdr3_aa: CASSQVGQGRFWDTQYF

v_call: TRBV19
j_call: TRBJ2-1
cdr3_length: 15
cdr3_aa: CASSSTSGGSNEQFF

v_call: TRBV7-3
j_call: TRBJ1-6
cdr3_length: 15
cdr3_aa: CASSVRGQSNSPLHF

v_call: TRBV11-3
j_call: TRBJ2-1
cdr3_length: 13
cdr3_aa: CASGDRVNNEQFF

v_call: TRBV25-1
j_call: TRBJ2-7
cdr3_length: 11
cdr3_aa: CASSLLYEQYF

v_call: TRBV27
j_call: TRBJ2-7
cdr3_length: 15
cdr3_aa: CASSLVPGQSYEQYF

v_call: TRBV7-9
j_call: TRBJ2-2
cdr3_length: 15
cdr3_aa: CASRGLPTYTGELFF

v_call: TRBV19
j_call: TRBJ2-1
cdr3_length: 16
cdr3_aa: CASSNLAVSSYNEQFF

v_call: TRBV11-2
j_call: TRBJ1-4
cdr3_length: 16
cdr3_aa: CASSLYGFGKNEKLFF

v_call: TRBV19
j_call: TRBJ2-7
cdr3_length: 16
cdr3_aa: CASSPLVGQGDYEQYF

v_call: TRBV18
j_call: TRBJ2-1
cdr3_length: 16
cdr3_aa: CASSRASGGAPGEQFF

v_call: TRBV2
j_call: TRBJ2-3
cdr3_length: 17
cdr3_aa: CASSEGLGSRVTDTQYF

v_call: TRBV6-6
j_call: TRBJ2-7
cdr3_length: 13
cdr3_aa: CASSGQGASEQYF

v_call: TRBV29-1
j_call: TRBJ1-2
cdr3_length: 13
cdr3_aa: CSVEAQGYDGYTF

v_call: TRBV2
j_call: TRBJ2-3
cdr3_length: 15
cdr3_aa: CASSDWGGSTDTQYF

v_call: TRBV2
j_call: TRBJ2-3
cdr3_length: 18
cdr3_aa: CASSVTTLSGVSTDTQYF

v_call: TRBV9
j_call: TRBJ2-3
cdr3_length: 16
cdr3_aa: CASSYHSSGDSDTQYF

v_call: TRBV4-2
j_call: TRBJ2-1
cdr3_length: 13
cdr3_aa: CASSQGQYNEQFF

v_call: TRBV5-6
j_call: TRBJ1-3
cdr3_length: 14
cdr3_aa: CASSFRVPGNTIYF